A selection of T cell receptor beta chains follows, all from one sample in a study of shared clonotypes between healthy human individuals. TCRdb keeps only in-frame clones here, not all; method: immunoSEQ multiplex PCR. The profile shows under 750,000 clones, 55% to 80% of them singletons. Material for sequencing was memory CD4+ T cells sorted from blood. The receptors here all came from a young woman in good health. Each CDR3 is given with its conserved first and last residue. Fields, in order: D gene, V gene, clone size, J gene, CDR3 protein, CDR3 DNA. D genes are given only for firm matches. Rows may omit the clone size; those that give it use once, few, many or a size class.

D gene: TRBD1; V gene: TRBV5-1; clone size: .; J gene: TRBJ1-1; CDR3 protein: CASSLSPDRGPEAFF; CDR3 DNA: TGCGCCAGCAGCTTAAGTCCGGACAGGGGGCCTGAAGCTTTCTTT
D gene: TRBD1; V gene: TRBV9; clone size: .; J gene: TRBJ1-2; CDR3 protein: CASSVGDSKRGYGYTF; CDR3 DNA: TGTGCCAGCAGCGTAGGGGACAGCAAGCGGGGCTATGGCTACACCTTC
D gene: .; V gene: TRBV5-4; clone size: .; J gene: TRBJ1-2; CDR3 protein: CASSLGRGGYTF; CDR3 DNA: TGTGCCAGCAGCTTAGGGAGAGGTGGCTACACCTTC
D gene: .; V gene: TRBV11-2; clone size: .; J gene: TRBJ1-2; CDR3 protein: CASRSDSSNYGYTF; CDR3 DNA: TGTGCCAGCAGATCGGACAGTTCTAACTATGGCTACACCTTC
D gene: TRBD1; V gene: TRBV7-2; clone size: .; J gene: TRBJ2-5; CDR3 protein: CASSIADRGSQYF; CDR3 DNA: TGTGCCAGCAGCATTGCGGACAGGGGGTCCCAGTACTTC
D gene: .; V gene: TRBV15; clone size: many; J gene: TRBJ2-1; CDR3 protein: CATSRDRISYNEQFF; CDR3 DNA: TGTGCCACCAGCAGAGATCGAATCTCCTACAATGAGCAGTTCTTC
D gene: TRBD2; V gene: TRBV28; clone size: .; J gene: TRBJ2-5; CDR3 protein: CASSLGGEQETQYF; CDR3 DNA: TGTGCCAGCAGTTTAGGGGGGGAACAAGAGACCCAGTACTTC
D gene: .; V gene: TRBV29-1; clone size: .; J gene: TRBJ2-7; CDR3 protein: CSVETGTATYEQYF; CDR3 DNA: TGCAGCGTGGAAACCGGGACGGCTACCTACGAGCAGTACTTC
D gene: TRBD1; V gene: TRBV6-4; clone size: few; J gene: TRBJ1-5; CDR3 protein: CASSEQGGQPQHF; CDR3 DNA: TGTGCCAGCAGCGAACAGGGGGGTCAGCCCCAGCATTTT
D gene: .; V gene: TRBV7-9; clone size: .; J gene: TRBJ1-1; CDR3 protein: CASSDGRTVMNTEAFF; CDR3 DNA: TGTGCCAGCAGCGATGGCCGGACAGTCATGAACACTGAAGCTTTCTTT
D gene: .; V gene: TRBV7-8; clone size: .; J gene: TRBJ2-5; CDR3 protein: CASRAIGAQETQYF; CDR3 DNA: TGTGCCAGCAGGGCTATAGGGGCCCAAGAGACCCAGTACTTC
D gene: TRBD1; V gene: TRBV11-2; clone size: .; J gene: TRBJ2-7; CDR3 protein: CASSLGGAPTGVDEQYF; CDR3 DNA: TGTGCCAGCAGCTTAGGAGGGGCACCGACAGGGGTCGACGAGCAGTACTTC
D gene: TRBD1; V gene: TRBV28; clone size: once; J gene: TRBJ1-2; CDR3 protein: CASRDRGPDYGYTF; CDR3 DNA: TGTGCCAGCAGGGACAGGGGGCCCGACTATGGCTACACCTTC
D gene: TRBD1; V gene: TRBV20-1; clone size: few; J gene: TRBJ1-2; CDR3 protein: CSATRTGWPQF; CDR3 DNA: TGCAGTGCTACCAGGACAGGTTGGCCCCAATTC
D gene: TRBD2; V gene: TRBV5-1; clone size: many; J gene: TRBJ2-7; CDR3 protein: CASSSPSGETYEQYF; CDR3 DNA: TGCGCCAGCAGCTCACCCAGCGGGGAGACCTACGAGCAGTACTTC
D gene: .; V gene: TRBV4-1; clone size: .; J gene: TRBJ2-5; CDR3 protein: CASSRRLTDQETQYF; CDR3 DNA: TGCGCCAGCAGCCGCCGCTTAACAGACCAAGAGACCCAGTACTTC
D gene: .; V gene: TRBV6-1; clone size: .; J gene: TRBJ1-1; CDR3 protein: CASSEGTLVTEAFF; CDR3 DNA: TGTGCCAGCAGTGAGGGGACGTTGGTCACTGAAGCTTTCTTT
D gene: .; V gene: TRBV18; clone size: .; J gene: TRBJ1-1; CDR3 protein: CASSPPDGGLNTEAFF; CDR3 DNA: TGTGCCAGCTCACCACCCGACGGGGGGCTGAACACTGAAGCTTTCTTT
D gene: TRBD1; V gene: TRBV29-1; clone size: few; J gene: TRBJ2-5; CDR3 protein: CSATGGGETQYF; CDR3 DNA: TGCAGCGCGACAGGGGGCGGAGAGACCCAGTACTTC
D gene: .; V gene: TRBV6-5; clone size: .; J gene: TRBJ2-7; CDR3 protein: CATRLGYEQYF; CDR3 DNA: TGTGCCACCCGGTTGGGGTACGAGCAGTACTTC
D gene: .; V gene: TRBV4-1; clone size: .; J gene: TRBJ2-7; CDR3 protein: CASSLGPGSTYEQYF; CDR3 DNA: TGCGCCAGCAGCCTTGGCCCGGGGTCCACCTACGAGCAGTACTTC
D gene: .; V gene: TRBV7-9; clone size: .; J gene: TRBJ1-1; CDR3 protein: CASSFMAQGTEAFF; CDR3 DNA: TGTGCCAGCAGCTTTATGGCTCAGGGAACTGAAGCTTTCTTT
D gene: TRBD2; V gene: TRBV2; clone size: many; J gene: TRBJ2-2; CDR3 protein: CASRAPSGSTGELFF; CDR3 DNA: TGTGCCAGCAGGGCCCCGAGCGGGAGTACCGGGGAGCTGTTTTTT
D gene: TRBD2; V gene: TRBV7-8; clone size: .; J gene: TRBJ2-1; CDR3 protein: CASRFTSGGYNEQFF; CDR3 DNA: TGTGCCAGCAGATTCACTAGCGGAGGTTACAATGAGCAGTTCTTC
D gene: .; V gene: TRBV30; clone size: few; J gene: TRBJ1-5; CDR3 protein: CAWSPGLEQPQHF; CDR3 DNA: TGTGCCTGGAGTCCAGGGCTCGAGCAGCCCCAGCATTTT
D gene: .; V gene: TRBV7-9; clone size: once; J gene: TRBJ1-2; CDR3 protein: CASSLGSANYGYTF; CDR3 DNA: TGTGCCAGCAGCTTGGGGAGCGCTAACTATGGCTACACCTTC
D gene: TRBD2; V gene: TRBV30; clone size: .; J gene: TRBJ2-7; CDR3 protein: CAWTPPGLVGSPYF; CDR3 DNA: TGTGCCTGGACCCCACCGGGACTAGTGGGTTCTCCGTACTTC
D gene: TRBD1; V gene: TRBV5-6; clone size: .; J gene: TRBJ2-7; CDR3 protein: CASSILGTGGEAIYEQYF; CDR3 DNA: TGTGCCAGCAGCATCCTCGGGACAGGGGGTGAAGCAATTTACGAGCAGTACTTC
D gene: .; V gene: TRBV7-2; clone size: once; J gene: TRBJ2-7; CDR3 protein: CASSSFRGSGRRTYEQYF; CDR3 DNA: TGTGCCAGCAGCTCATTCCGCGGGTCCGGGCGCAGGACCTACGAGCAGTACTTC
D gene: TRBD1; V gene: TRBV4-1; clone size: .; J gene: TRBJ2-3; CDR3 protein: CASSRGQGLPTDTQYF; CDR3 DNA: TGCGCCAGCAGCCGCGGACAGGGGCTACCTACAGATACGCAGTATTTT
D gene: .; V gene: TRBV5-1; clone size: .; J gene: TRBJ2-3; CDR3 protein: CASSPGRGPDTQYF; CDR3 DNA: TGCGCCAGCAGCCCCGGTCGGGGGCCGGATACGCAGTATTTT
D gene: TRBD2; V gene: TRBV9; clone size: .; J gene: TRBJ2-5; CDR3 protein: CASSVGLAGRYQETQYF; CDR3 DNA: TGTGCCAGCAGCGTAGGGCTAGCGGGGCGGTACCAAGAGACCCAGTACTTC
D gene: TRBD1; V gene: TRBV6-5; clone size: .; J gene: TRBJ1-1; CDR3 protein: CASSYELTGGAFF; CDR3 DNA: TGTGCCAGCAGTTACGAGTTGACAGGGGGCGCTTTCTTT
D gene: TRBD2; V gene: TRBV7-2; clone size: .; J gene: TRBJ2-7; CDR3 protein: CASSARTRLSEQYF; CDR3 DNA: TGTGCCAGCAGCGCACGGACTAGATTGAGCGAGCAGTACTTC
D gene: TRBD2; V gene: TRBV9; clone size: few; J gene: TRBJ2-7; CDR3 protein: CASSENSGGYEQYF; CDR3 DNA: TGTGCCAGCAGCGAAAATTCGGGAGGTTACGAGCAGTACTTC
D gene: .; V gene: TRBV28; clone size: few; J gene: TRBJ2-5; CDR3 protein: CASSLRRAQMETQYF; CDR3 DNA: TGTGCCAGCAGTTTACGCAGGGCCCAAATGGAGACCCAGTACTTC
D gene: TRBD1; V gene: TRBV7-2; clone size: .; J gene: TRBJ1-2; CDR3 protein: CASSLGTGGWYGYTF; CDR3 DNA: TGTGCCAGCAGCTTGGGGACAGGGGGCTGGTATGGCTACACCTTC
D gene: .; V gene: TRBV5-4; clone size: .; J gene: TRBJ1-1; CDR3 protein: CASSLGTRKAFF; CDR3 DNA: TGTGCCAGCAGCTTGGGGACAAGAAAAGCTTTCTTT
D gene: .; V gene: TRBV6-5; clone size: .; J gene: TRBJ1-4; CDR3 protein: CASSPRGANEKLFF; CDR3 DNA: TGTGCCAGCAGTCCCCGGGGGGCTAATGAAAAACTGTTTTTT
D gene: TRBD2; V gene: TRBV5-1; clone size: .; J gene: TRBJ2-1; CDR3 protein: CASSLVAGHYNEQFF; CDR3 DNA: TGCGCCAGCAGCTTAGTAGCGGGTCATTACAATGAGCAGTTCTTC
D gene: .; V gene: TRBV11-2; clone size: few; J gene: TRBJ2-4; CDR3 protein: CASSLDSRDIQYF; CDR3 DNA: TGTGCCAGCAGCTTAGATAGCCGCGACATTCAGTACTTC
D gene: .; V gene: TRBV5-1; clone size: .; J gene: TRBJ2-7; CDR3 protein: CASSLQAGNIGEQYF; CDR3 DNA: TGCGCCAGCAGCTTACAAGCTGGGAATATTGGCGAGCAGTACTTC
D gene: .; V gene: TRBV5-1; clone size: .; J gene: TRBJ2-3; CDR3 protein: CASSKLENTDTQYF; CDR3 DNA: TGCGCCAGCAGCAAACTAGAAAACACAGATACGCAGTATTTT
D gene: TRBD2; V gene: TRBV27; clone size: .; J gene: TRBJ2-3; CDR3 protein: CASSLTSGIPYF; CDR3 DNA: TGTGCCAGCAGTTTGACTAGCGGGATTCCGTATTTT
D gene: .; V gene: TRBV18; clone size: .; J gene: TRBJ1-5; CDR3 protein: CASSPRGTLSNQPQHF; CDR3 DNA: TGTGCCAGCTCACCGCGTGGGACCCTTAGCAATCAGCCCCAGCATTTT
D gene: .; V gene: TRBV29-1; clone size: .; J gene: TRBJ1-5; CDR3 protein: CSVGNQPQHF; CDR3 DNA: TGCAGCGTTGGCAATCAGCCCCAGCATTTT
D gene: .; V gene: TRBV18; clone size: many; J gene: TRBJ2-3; CDR3 protein: CASSLHGSTDTQYF; CDR3 DNA: TGTGCCAGCTCACTCCACGGTAGCACAGATACGCAGTATTTT
D gene: .; V gene: TRBV29-1; clone size: .; J gene: TRBJ1-1; CDR3 protein: CSVLARTSTEAFF; CDR3 DNA: TGCAGCGTTCTGGCCAGGACGTCAACTGAAGCTTTCTTT
D gene: TRBD1; V gene: TRBV19; clone size: .; J gene: TRBJ2-6; CDR3 protein: CASRPGQGIRWANVLTF; CDR3 DNA: TGTGCCAGTAGACCGGGACAGGGGATTCGGTGGGCCAACGTCCTGACTTTC
D gene: .; V gene: TRBV2; clone size: .; J gene: TRBJ2-2; CDR3 protein: CASSGGQGGTGELFF; CDR3 DNA: TGTGCCAGCAGTGGCGGGCAGGGAGGAACCGGGGAGCTGTTTTTT
D gene: .; V gene: TRBV19; clone size: .; J gene: TRBJ1-2; CDR3 protein: CASRKGGLGYTF; CDR3 DNA: TGTGCCAGTAGGAAAGGAGGGTTAGGCTACACCTTC
D gene: TRBD2; V gene: TRBV30; clone size: .; J gene: TRBJ2-5; CDR3 protein: CAWKPTPFQREYQETQYF; CDR3 DNA: TGTGCCTGGAAACCGACCCCCTTCCAGCGGGAGTACCAAGAGACCCAGTACTTC
D gene: .; V gene: TRBV19; clone size: .; J gene: TRBJ2-3; CDR3 protein: CASSIDGRDTQYF; CDR3 DNA: TGTGCCAGTAGTATAGATGGCCGAGATACGCAGTATTTT
D gene: TRBD1; V gene: TRBV19; clone size: .; J gene: TRBJ2-7; CDR3 protein: CASSLQGASYEQYF; CDR3 DNA: TGTGCCAGTAGTCTCCAGGGGGCTTCCTACGAGCAGTACTTC
D gene: .; V gene: TRBV10-1; clone size: once; J gene: TRBJ2-1; CDR3 protein: CASSESPVGWDNEQFF; CDR3 DNA: TGCGCCAGCAGTGAGTCCCCCGTGGGCTGGGACAATGAGCAGTTCTTC
D gene: TRBD2; V gene: TRBV15; clone size: .; J gene: TRBJ2-2; CDR3 protein: CATSKGLAGVARTGELFF; CDR3 DNA: TGTGCCACCAGCAAGGGACTAGCGGGAGTAGCGCGCACCGGGGAGCTGTTTTTT
D gene: .; V gene: TRBV29-1; clone size: .; J gene: TRBJ2-7; CDR3 protein: CSVQKGISSYEQYF; CDR3 DNA: TGCAGCGTTCAAAAGGGGATTAGCTCCTACGAGCAGTACTTC
D gene: TRBD2; V gene: TRBV28; clone size: .; J gene: TRBJ2-1; CDR3 protein: CASRLAGLNEQFF; CDR3 DNA: TGTGCCAGCAGACTAGCGGGGCTCAATGAGCAGTTCTTC
D gene: TRBD2; V gene: TRBV7-6; clone size: .; J gene: TRBJ2-1; CDR3 protein: CASSLGAGENEQFF; CDR3 DNA: TGTGCCAGCAGCTTAGGGGCGGGGGAAAATGAGCAGTTCTTC